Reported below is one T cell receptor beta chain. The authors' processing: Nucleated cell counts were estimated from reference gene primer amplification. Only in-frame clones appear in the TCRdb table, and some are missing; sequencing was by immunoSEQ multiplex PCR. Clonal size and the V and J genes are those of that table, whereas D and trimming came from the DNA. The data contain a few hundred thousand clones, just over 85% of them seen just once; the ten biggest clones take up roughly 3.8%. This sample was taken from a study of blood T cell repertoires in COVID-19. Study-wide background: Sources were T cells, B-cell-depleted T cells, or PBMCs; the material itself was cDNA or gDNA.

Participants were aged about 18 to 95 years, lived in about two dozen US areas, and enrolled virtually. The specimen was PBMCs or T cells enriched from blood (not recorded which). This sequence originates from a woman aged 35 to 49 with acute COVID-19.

The chain's CDR3 is CASSDTRPRTAQETQYF. The CDR3 bases are TGTGCCAGCTCAGACACAAGGCCAAGGACAGCCCAAGAGACCCAGTACTTC. This chain links TRBV18 with TRBJ2-5, with a possible D match to TRBD1 (6 bases). V dropped 5 bases and J dropped 1 base, with 20 bases sitting between them. Per the germline V gene, CDR1 is KGHSH and CDR2 is LQKENI. The CDR3 has 17 amino acids.